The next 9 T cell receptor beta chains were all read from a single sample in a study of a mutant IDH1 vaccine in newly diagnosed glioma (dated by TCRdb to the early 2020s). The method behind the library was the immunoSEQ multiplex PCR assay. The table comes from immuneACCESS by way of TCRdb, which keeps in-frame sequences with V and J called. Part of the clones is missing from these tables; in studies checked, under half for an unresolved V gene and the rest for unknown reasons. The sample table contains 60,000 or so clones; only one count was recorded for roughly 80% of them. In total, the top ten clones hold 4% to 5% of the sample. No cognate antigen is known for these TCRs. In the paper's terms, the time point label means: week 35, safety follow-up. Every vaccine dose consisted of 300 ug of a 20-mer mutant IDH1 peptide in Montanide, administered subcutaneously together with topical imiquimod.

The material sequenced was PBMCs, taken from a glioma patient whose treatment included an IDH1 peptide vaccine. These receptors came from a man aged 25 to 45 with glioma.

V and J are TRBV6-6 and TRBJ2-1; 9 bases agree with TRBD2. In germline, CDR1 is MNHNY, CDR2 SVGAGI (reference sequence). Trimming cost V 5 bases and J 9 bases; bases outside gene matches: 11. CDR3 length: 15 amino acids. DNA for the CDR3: TGTGCCAGCAGTCCTACCGCTGGACTAGCGCTTGAGCAGTTCTTC. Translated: CASSPTAGLALEQFF.

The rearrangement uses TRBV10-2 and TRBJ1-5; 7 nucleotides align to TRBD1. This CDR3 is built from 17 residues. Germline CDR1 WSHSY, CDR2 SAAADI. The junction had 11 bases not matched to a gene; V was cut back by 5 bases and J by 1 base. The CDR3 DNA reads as TGCGCCAGCAGTCCCCATACAGGGGTGGTGAGCAATCAGCCCCAGCATTTT. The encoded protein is CASSPHTGVVSNQPQHF.

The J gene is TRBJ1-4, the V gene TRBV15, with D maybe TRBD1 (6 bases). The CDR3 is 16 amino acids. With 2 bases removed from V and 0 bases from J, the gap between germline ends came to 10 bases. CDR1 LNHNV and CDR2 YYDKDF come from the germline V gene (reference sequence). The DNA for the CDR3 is TGTGCCACCAGCAGACCAGGGGACTCAACTAATGAAAAACTGTTTTTT. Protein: CATSRPGDSTNEKLFF. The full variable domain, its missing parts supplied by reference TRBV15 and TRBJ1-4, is DAMVIQNPRYQVTQFGKPVTLSCSQTLNHNVMYWYQQKSSQAPKLLFHYYDKDFNNEADTPDNFQSRRPNTSFCFLDIRSPGLGDTAMYLCATSRPGDSTNEKLFFGSGTQLSVL.

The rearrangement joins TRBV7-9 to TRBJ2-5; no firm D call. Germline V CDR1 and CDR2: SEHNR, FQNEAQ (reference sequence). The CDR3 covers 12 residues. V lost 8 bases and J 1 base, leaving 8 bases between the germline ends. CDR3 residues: CASEAGQETQYF. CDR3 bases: TGTGCCAGCGAGGCAGGCCAAGAGACCCAGTACTTC.

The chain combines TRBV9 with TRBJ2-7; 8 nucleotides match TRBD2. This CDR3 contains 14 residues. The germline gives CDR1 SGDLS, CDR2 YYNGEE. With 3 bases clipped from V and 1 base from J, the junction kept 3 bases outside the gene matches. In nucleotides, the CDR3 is TGTGCCAGCAGCGAAGGACTAGCATCCTACGAGCAGTACTTC. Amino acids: CASSEGLASYEQYF. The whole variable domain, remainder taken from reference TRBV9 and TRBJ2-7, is DSGVTQTPKHLITATGQRVTLRCSPRSGDLSVYWYQQSLDQGLQFLIQYYNGEERAKGNILERFSAQQFPDLHSELNLSSLELGDSALYFCASSEGLASYEQYFGPGTRLTVT.

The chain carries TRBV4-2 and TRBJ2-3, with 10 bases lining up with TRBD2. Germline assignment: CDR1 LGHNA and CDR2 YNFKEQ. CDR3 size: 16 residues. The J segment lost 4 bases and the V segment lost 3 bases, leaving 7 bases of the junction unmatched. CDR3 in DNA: TGTGCCAGCAGCCACGCAGGGACTAGCGACTCAGATACGCAGTATTTT. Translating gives CASSHAGTSDSDTQYF.

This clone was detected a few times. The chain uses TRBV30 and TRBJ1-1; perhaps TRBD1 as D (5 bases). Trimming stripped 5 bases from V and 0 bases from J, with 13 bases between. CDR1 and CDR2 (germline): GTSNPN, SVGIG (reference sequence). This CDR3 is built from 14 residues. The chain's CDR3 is CAWARGTMNTEAFF. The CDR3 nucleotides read TGTGCCTGGGCAAGAGGGACCATGAACACTGAAGCTTTCTTT.

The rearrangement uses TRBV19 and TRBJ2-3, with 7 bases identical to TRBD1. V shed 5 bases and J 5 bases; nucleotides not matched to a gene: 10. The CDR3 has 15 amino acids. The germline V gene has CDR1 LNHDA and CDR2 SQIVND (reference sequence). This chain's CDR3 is CASSPRQGSGDTQYF. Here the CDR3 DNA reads TGTGCCAGTAGTCCCCGACAGGGATCGGGAGATACGCAGTATTTT.

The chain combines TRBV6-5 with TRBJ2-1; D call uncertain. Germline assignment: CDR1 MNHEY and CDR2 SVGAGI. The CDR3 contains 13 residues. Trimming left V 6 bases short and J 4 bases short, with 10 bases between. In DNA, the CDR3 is TGTGCCAGCAGGCTGGGCAGTTACAATGAGCAGTTCTTC. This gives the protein CASRLGSYNEQFF.